Following are 21 T cell receptor beta chains from one sample sequenced in a study of regulatory T cells in long-lasting Graves disease. Stated time point: persistent/refractory GD, antithyroid drugs over 5 years with positive TRAb. The TCR library used RNA extracted from PBMCs. To make TCR beta libraries, researchers used iRepertoire HTBI primers and Arm-PCR of CDR3 regions. A single record per CDR3 protein comes from TCRdb applying MiXCR to the multiplex PCR reads. The data contain around 450,000 distinct CDR3 sequences, 20% to 25% of them seen just once; the ten biggest clones take up 7.1%. The specimen comprised peripheral blood mononuclear cells (PBMCs), sampled when the disease was refractory, from a patient treated with antithyroid drugs. All receptors come from a female donor with Graves disease.

The chain links TRBV30 to TRBJ1-3; unclear D gene. Germline V gives CDR1 GTSNPN, CDR2 SVGIG (reference sequence). The CDR3 loop spans 14 amino acids. V was shortened by 3 bases and J by 2 bases, with 11 bases between the two germline ends. CDR3 protein: CAWSRSAAGNTIYF. The CDR3 DNA is TGTGCCTGGAGCCGGTCGGCGGCTGGAAACACCATATATTTT.

This clonotype has at least ten counts. The chain carries TRBV6-1 and TRBJ1-6; D remains unclear. This CDR3 is built from 12 residues. The germline V gene encodes CDR1 MNHNS and CDR2 SASEGT. V was pared by 6 bases and J by 6 bases, with 6 bases between. The CDR3 DNA reads as TGTGCCAGCAGGAGGGTTAATTCACCCCTCCACTTT. This translates into CASRRVNSPLHF.

The CDR3: CATSDSPKEGVREKLFF. As DNA, the CDR3 is TGTGCCACCAGTGATTCACCGAAGGAGGGAGTGCGCGAAAAACTGTTTTTT. The V gene is TRBV24-1, the J gene TRBJ1-4; D remains ambiguous. The CDR3 contains 17 residues. V was pared by 2 bases and J by 8 bases, with 20 bases between. The germline V gene encodes CDR1 KGHDR and CDR2 SFDVKD.

This clonotype was counted between two and nine times. The chain recombines TRBV30 with TRBJ1-4; a possible D gene is TRBD1 (6 bases). The CDR3 extends over 14 amino acids. With 1 base removed from V and 4 bases from J, the gap between germline ends came to 10 bases. Germline CDR1 is GTSNPN and CDR2 is SVGIG (reference sequence). The chain's CDR3 is CAWSGGQLNEKLFF. CDR3 nucleotide sequence: TGTGCCTGGAGTGGCGGACAGCTTAATGAAAAACTGTTTTTT.

The chain carries TRBV15 and TRBJ1-1; 10 bases align to TRBD1. J gave up 5 bases and V 5 bases, and 5 bases lay outside the gene matches. CDR3 length: 14 amino acids. The V gene's germline CDR1 is LNHNV and CDR2 YYDKDF (reference sequence). CDR3 sequence reads: CATSRDRGRTEAFF. CDR3 bases: TGTGCCACCAGCCGGGACAGGGGCAGGACTGAAGCTTTCTTT.

This CDR3 reads CASSYSYLNTEAFF. The DNA for the CDR3 is TGTGCCAGCAGTTACTCATACTTGAACACTGAAGCTTTCTTT. The J gene is TRBJ1-1, the V gene TRBV6-5; no definite D call. CDR1 and CDR2 from the germline V gene are MNHEY and SVGAGI. The CDR3 is made up of 14 amino acids. The V end was cut by 0 bases, the J end by 0 bases, with 5 bases between.

The chain has TRBV19 and TRBJ1-5; unclear D gene. V lost 10 bases to trimming and J lost 2 bases, with 12 bases between them. The CDR3 is 13 residues long. CDR1 and CDR2 (germline): LNHDA, SQIVND (reference sequence). This chain's CDR3 is CATRIGGNQPQHF. CDR3 nucleotides: TGTGCCACCCGGATTGGCGGCAATCAGCCCCAGCATTTT.

This clonotype was found many times. The J gene is TRBJ2-7, the V gene TRBV28, with 8 bases matching TRBD1. In germline, CDR1 is MDHEN, CDR2 SYDVKM. V gave up 6 bases and J gave up 9 bases; unmatched junction bases: 19. This CDR3 is 16 amino acids long. CDR3 sequence reads: CASSVADRAALRGQYF. CDR3 DNA sequence: TGTGCCAGCAGCGTAGCGGACAGGGCCGCCTTACGAGGGCAGTACTTC.

A word on this clonotype: Since a much larger clone is just one base distant, this may be a read error. The genes are TRBV28 and TRBJ1-2; no clear D. The CDR3 sequence is 12 residues long. The germline V gene has CDR1 MDHEN and CDR2 SYDVKM. CDR3 protein: CTSSGVNYGYTF. The CDR3 bases are TGTACCAGCAGTGGGGTTAACTATGGCTACACCTTC.

The V and J genes are TRBV5-8 and TRBJ2-7; either TRBD1 or TRBD2 may supply D (6 bases each). Trimming shortened V by 3 bases and J by 2 bases, and 18 bases separated the two germline ends. The CDR3 contains 16 residues. Germline CDR1 is SGHTS and CDR2 is YDEGEE. CDR3 nucleotide sequence: TGTGCCAGCAGCTCACCCAGGAGGGGGAAAACCTACGAGCAGTACTTC. Its protein is CASSSPRRGKTYEQYF.

This sequence joins TRBV7-3 and TRBJ2-2; 7 bases are a match to TRBD2. The trim removed 1 base at V and 3 bases at J, leaving 14 bases unmatched. This CDR3 is built from 19 residues. Germline CDR1 SGHTA, CDR2 FQGTGA. The CDR3 nucleotides are TGTGCCAGCAGCTTAATTCCTAGCGGTCCTAACCCACACACCGGGGAGCTGTTTTTT. Its protein product is CASSLIPSGPNPHTGELFF.

The chain is built from TRBV30 and TRBJ1-5, with 8 bases that match TRBD1. The CDR3 loop spans 13 amino acids. Germline CDR1 and CDR2: GTSNPN and SVGIG (reference sequence). Germline trimming cut 5 bases from V and 4 bases from J; bases unmatched to any gene: 4. The CDR3 sequence is CAWSGQDNQPQHF. CDR3 coding DNA: TGTGCCTGGTCGGGACAGGATAATCAGCCCCAGCATTTT.

This clonotype was counted many times. The genes are TRBV6-1 and TRBJ1-1; perhaps TRBD1 as D (6 bases). The CDR3 extends over 14 amino acids. The germline gives CDR1 MNHNS, CDR2 SASEGT. Trimming removed 3 bases at V and 5 bases at J, with 13 bases between. The CDR3 nucleotides are TGTGCCAGCAGTGAGGTGCCAGGGGATACTGAAGCTTTCTTT. Translating it yields CASSEVPGDTEAFF.

This chain links TRBV29-1 with TRBJ1-2; 7 bases agree with TRBD1. The CDR3 runs to 14 residues. The V gene end was trimmed by 7 bases and the J gene end by 2 bases; junction bases not matched to a gene: 10. Germline lookup yields CDR1 SQVTM and CDR2 ANQGSEA. The chain's CDR3 is CSAGPGGINYGYTF. CDR3 DNA sequence: TGCAGCGCAGGCCCAGGGGGGATAAACTATGGCTACACCTTC.

The genes are TRBV7-2 and TRBJ2-2; D gene unclear. The germline V and J ends were trimmed by 1 base and 6 bases, with 9 bases remaining between them. The CDR3 has 14 amino acids. Germline values: CDR1 SGHTA, CDR2 FQGNSA. The CDR3 sequence is CASSLVLGAGELFF. Written as DNA, the CDR3 is TGTGCCAGCAGCTTAGTCCTTGGGGCCGGGGAGCTGTTTTTT. The full variable domain, in which reference TRBV7-2 and TRBJ2-2 provide the parts outside the CDR3, is GAGVSQSPSNKVTEKGKDVELRCDPISGHTALYWYRQSLGQGLEFLIYFQGNSAPDKSGLPSDRFSAERTGGSVSTLTIQRTQQEDSAVYLCASSLVLGAGELFFGEGSRLTVL.

This clonotype was seen repeatedly, ten times or more. The gene calls are TRBV20-1 and TRBJ2-7, with 9 bases identical to TRBD2. The CDR3 length is 16 residues. The trim removed 6 bases at V and 0 bases at J, leaving 12 bases unmatched. Germline values: CDR1 DFQATT, CDR2 SNEGSKA (reference sequence). The CDR3 here is CSATNSLAGLSYEQYF. The CDR3 DNA reads as TGCAGTGCCACTAACTCCCTAGCGGGGCTCTCCTACGAGCAGTACTTC.

As regards this clonotype: No DNA is shown, since the ends of the CDR3 on it are uncertain; the CDR3 is the one TCRdb lists. The rearrangement links TRBV5-1 to TRBJ1-5; the table's D call, TRBD1, was not checked against the DNA. The CDR3 length equals 15 residues, ends included. In germline, CDR1 is SGHRS, CDR2 YFSETQ. The CDR3 reads CASSLWAGGNQPLHF.

Many counts were recorded for this clonotype. The chain combines TRBV28 with TRBJ2-7, with 10 positions matching TRBD2. The CDR3 covers 16 residues. Losses at the gene ends were 1 base for V and 5 bases for J; bases not matched to a gene: 8. Germline CDR1 reads MDHEN; CDR2 reads SYDVKM. CDR3 protein: CASSLLAGGAWDEQYF. CDR3 coding DNA: TGTGCCAGCAGTTTATTAGCGGGGGGCGCATGGGACGAGCAGTACTTC.

This clonotype has a handful of counts. This rearrangement joins TRBV28 to TRBJ2-1; no clear D gene. In germline, CDR1 is MDHEN, CDR2 SYDVKM. This CDR3 spans 14 amino acids. V lost 3 bases and J 5 bases, leaving 11 bases between the germline ends. As DNA, the CDR3 is TGTGCCAGCAGTTTTCTCTCGAACAACAATGAGCAGTTCTTC. Its protein product is CASSFLSNNNEQFF.

This clonotype was seen repeatedly, ten times or more. The V call is TRBV28, the J call TRBJ2-5; 11 bases match TRBD2. J gave up 5 bases and V 8 bases, and 4 bases lay outside the gene matches. The germline V gene has CDR1 MDHEN and CDR2 SYDVKM. This CDR3 spans 13 amino acids. In DNA, the CDR3 is TGTGCCAGCCATAGCGGGGGGGCGGAGACCCAGTACTTC. Protein sequence: CASHSGGAETQYF.

The genes are TRBV3-1 and TRBJ1-5; no reliable D call. Between the trimmed V and J ends, which lost 1 base and 2 bases, there was a span of 9 bases. The CDR3 has 15 residues. CDR1 LGHDT and CDR2 YNNKEL come from the germline V gene (reference sequence). This CDR3 reads CASSQAGSGNQPQHF. Written as DNA, the CDR3 is TGTGCCAGCAGCCAAGCTGGGTCGGGCAATCAGCCCCAGCATTTT.